Following are 17 T cell receptor beta chains from one sample sequenced in a study of cytomegalovirus exposure and HLA in healthy donors. Assay: immunoSEQ multiplex PCR; the TCRdb copy retains only in-frame clones and omits some. The data contain 180,000 or so clones, 80% to 90% of them singletons. The sample was PBMCs. Source of these receptors: a woman aged 25 to 39 in good health and CMV-seronegative.

Written as DNA, the CDR3 is TGTGCCAGCAGCTCCTACGGACTAGCGGGGGGCGATGAGCAGTTCTTC. This encodes CASSSYGLAGGDEQFF. V is TRBV11-3 and J is TRBJ2-1, with 14 nucleotides matching TRBD2. The CDR3 extends over 16 amino acids. The trim removed 4 bases at V and 8 bases at J, leaving 7 bases unmatched. CDR1 and CDR2 (germline): SGHNT, YENEEA.

The chain combines TRBV2 with TRBJ1-5; 8 bases match TRBD1. Germline V gives CDR1 SNHLY, CDR2 FYNNEI. After removal of 4 bases from V and 5 bases from J, the junction contained 4 bases not matched to a gene. The CDR3 totals 14 residues. The CDR3 loop is CASSVETGDQPQHF. CDR3 bases: TGTGCCAGCAGTGTGGAGACAGGGGATCAGCCCCAGCATTTT.

The chain is built from TRBV5-4 and TRBJ1-1, with TRBD1 as a possible D gene (5 bases). Per the germline V gene, CDR1 is SGHNT and CDR2 is YYREEE (reference sequence). The germline V and J ends were trimmed by 5 bases and 4 bases, with 15 bases remaining between them. The CDR3 loop spans 14 amino acids. The CDR3 DNA follows: TGTGCCAGCAGGTTCCGGGGGGGTTCCACTGAAGCTTTCTTT. It is translated as CASRFRGGSTEAFF.

The chain joins TRBV2 to TRBJ2-7, with 10 positions matching TRBD2. V was pared by 8 bases and J by 2 bases, with 3 bases of the junction left unmatched. CDR1 is SNHLY, CDR2 FYNNEI, per germline. The CDR3 spans 13 residues. The CDR3 sequence: CASLAGDTYEQYF. DNA of the CDR3: TGTGCCAGCCTAGCGGGGGATACCTACGAGCAGTACTTC.

The chain recombines TRBV15 with TRBJ1-1; unclear D gene. With 3 bases removed from V and 4 bases from J, the gap between germline ends came to 18 bases. Germline lookup yields CDR1 LNHNV and CDR2 YYDKDF (reference sequence). There are 16 residues in the CDR3. CDR3 residues: CATSRDLSGWGTEAFF. As DNA, the CDR3 is TGTGCCACCAGCAGGGACCTGTCGGGGTGGGGCACTGAAGCTTTCTTT. Using reference TRBV15 and TRBJ1-1 for the parts outside the CDR3, the full variable domain is DAMVIQNPRYQVTQFGKPVTLSCSQTLNHNVMYWYQQKSSQAPKLLFHYYDKDFNNEADTPDNFQSRRPNTSFCFLDIRSPGLGDTAMYLCATSRDLSGWGTEAFFGQGTRLTVV.

In this sample, this clone turned up many times. J is TRBJ2-1 and V is TRBV11-2; D remains unclear. V lost 8 bases and J lost 5, with 10 bases in between. CDR3 length: 12 residues. The germline V gene has CDR1 SGHAT and CDR2 FQNNGV. In nucleotides, the CDR3 is TGTGCCAGCGTCGGAGCCGACAATGAGCAGTTCTTC. Amino acid sequence: CASVGADNEQFF.

The count of this clone is one. J is TRBJ1-1 and V is TRBV13, with TRBD1 matching over 8 bases. The CDR3 has 19 residues. J lost 11 bases, V lost 4 bases, and 27 bases had no gene match. CDR1 and CDR2 (germline): PRHDT, FYEKMQ (reference sequence). CDR3 DNA: TGTGCCAGCAGCTCGGACATCCCTGGACAGGGCCACGCGGCACCGGGGGCTTTCTTT. Its protein is CASSSDIPGQGHAAPGAFF.

The genes are TRBV19 and TRBJ2-5, with D possibly matching TRBD2 (5 bases). V lost 4 bases and J 2 bases, leaving 14 bases between the germline ends. CDR1 LNHDA and CDR2 SQIVND come from the germline V gene (reference sequence). This CDR3 has 15 residues. The chain's CDR3 is CASSTAAGKQETQYF. The CDR3 nucleotides are TGTGCCAGTAGTACAGCGGCAGGCAAACAAGAGACCCAGTACTTC.

This chain joins TRBV5-8 and TRBJ2-5, with D perhaps TRBD2 (7 bases). With 1 base removed from V and 3 bases from J, the gap between germline ends came to 10 bases. From germline, CDR1 is SGHTS and CDR2 YDEGEE. CDR3 length: 14 residues. The CDR3 loop reads CASSLRGREETQYF. CDR3 DNA: TGTGCCAGCAGCTTGAGGGGGAGGGAAGAGACCCAGTACTTC.

This chain uses TRBV29-1 with TRBJ2-7; D possibly corresponds to TRBD2 (5 bases). The V end was cut by 5 bases, the J end by 2 bases, with 13 bases between. This CDR3 contains 13 residues. Germline V gene lookup returns CDR1 SQVTM and CDR2 ANQGSEA. The CDR3 sequence is CSVIEGGTYEQYF. In nucleotides, the CDR3 is TGCAGCGTTATTGAGGGTGGTACCTACGAGCAGTACTTC.

This clone has just one count. This chain uses TRBV29-1 with TRBJ1-2; 7 bases agree with TRBD1. Germline V CDR1 and CDR2: SQVTM, ANQGSEA. V shed 5 bases, J shed 5 bases, and the junction held 14 bases outside the gene matches. The CDR3 is 15 amino acids. The CDR3 here is CSVPIIRTGRYGYTF. CDR3 in DNA: TGCAGCGTTCCAATTATTCGGACAGGACGGTATGGCTACACCTTC.

The rearrangement joins TRBV7-2 to TRBJ2-5; 12 nucleotides line up with TRBD2. The CDR3 totals 18 residues. V lost 1 base and J lost 6; bases outside the gene matches: 12. Germline V gene data show CDR1 as SGHTA and CDR2 as FQGNSA. The CDR3 bases are TGTGCCAGCAGCTTAGGGATTGTGGCTAGCGGGGGGGCGAAGACCCAGTACTTC. Translating gives CASSLGIVASGGAKTQYF.

This clone was counted a few times. The chain joins TRBV2 to TRBJ1-1; 8 nucleotides match TRBD1. J lost 8 bases, V lost 7 bases, and 9 bases had no gene match. The germline V gene encodes CDR1 SNHLY and CDR2 FYNNEI. The CDR3 contains 13 residues. CDR3 nucleotides: TGTGCCAGCACCTACGGACAGGGTAGGGAAGCTTTCTTT. This gives the protein CASTYGQGREAFF.

The chain uses TRBV4-1 and TRBJ1-1; no clear D. The V end was cut by 0 bases, the J end by 3 bases, with 14 bases between. This CDR3 is built from 16 residues. The germline V gene encodes CDR1 MGHRA and CDR2 YSYEKL. DNA for the CDR3: TGCGCCAGCAGCCAAGATCGTTTTTCCGGGGACACTGAAGCTTTCTTT. It translates to CASSQDRFSGDTEAFF.

V and J are TRBV6-1 and TRBJ1-5; no reliable D call. This CDR3 has 14 residues. V lost 2 bases to trimming and J lost 3 bases, with 8 bases between them. Per the germline V gene, CDR1 is MNHNS and CDR2 is SASEGT. CDR3 DNA sequence: TGTGCCAGCAGTGAATACGGAGACAATCAGCCCCAGCATTTT. Its protein product is CASSEYGDNQPQHF.

The chain uses TRBV12-5 and TRBJ1-2; D is perhaps TRBD1 (6 bases). The CDR3 spans 13 residues. Trimming shortened V by 6 bases and J by 4 bases, and 12 bases separated the two germline ends. Germline CDR1 is LGHNT and CDR2 is FRNRAP. CDR3 bases: TGTGCTAGTGGCCCGGCAGGGGCCTATGGCTACACCTTC. Its protein product is CASGPAGAYGYTF.

The J gene is TRBJ2-3, the V gene TRBV13, with 12 bases lining up with TRBD2. Per the germline V gene, CDR1 is PRHDT and CDR2 is FYEKMQ (reference sequence). V gave up 0 bases and J gave up 5 bases; unmatched junction bases: 6. This CDR3 has 17 amino acids. The CDR3 nucleotides read TGTGCCAGCAGCTTAGGCTTGGCTAGCGGGGGGGAAGATACGCAGTATTTT. It specifies CASSLGLASGGEDTQYF.